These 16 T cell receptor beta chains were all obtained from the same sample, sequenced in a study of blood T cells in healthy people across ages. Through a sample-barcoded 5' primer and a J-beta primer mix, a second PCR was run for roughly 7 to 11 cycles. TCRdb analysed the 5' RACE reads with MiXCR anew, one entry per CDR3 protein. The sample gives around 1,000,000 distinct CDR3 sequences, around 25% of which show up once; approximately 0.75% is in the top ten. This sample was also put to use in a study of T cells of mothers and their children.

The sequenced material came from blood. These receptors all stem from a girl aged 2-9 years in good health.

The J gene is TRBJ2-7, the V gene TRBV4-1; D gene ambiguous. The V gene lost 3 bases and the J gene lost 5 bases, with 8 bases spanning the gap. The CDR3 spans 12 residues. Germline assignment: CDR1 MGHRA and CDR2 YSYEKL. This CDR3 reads CASSHYSNEQYF. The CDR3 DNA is TGCGCCAGCAGCCATTATTCCAACGAGCAGTACTTC.

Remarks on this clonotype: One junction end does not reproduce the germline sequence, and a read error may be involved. CDR3: CASSFGPGGNEKLFF. CDR3 coding DNA: TGTGCTAGCAGCTTTGGGCCCGGAGGGAATGAAAAACTGTTTTTT. V and J are TRBV7-7 and TRBJ1-4; D is ambiguous. Germline CDR1 SSHAT, CDR2 FNYEAQ (reference sequence). The CDR3 is 15 residues long.

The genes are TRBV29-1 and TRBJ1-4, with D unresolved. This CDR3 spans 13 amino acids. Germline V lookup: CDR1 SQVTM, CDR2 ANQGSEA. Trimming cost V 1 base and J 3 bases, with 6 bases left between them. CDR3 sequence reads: CSVEGESNEKLFF. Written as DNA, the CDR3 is TGCAGCGTTGAAGGAGAATCTAATGAAAAACTGTTTTTT.

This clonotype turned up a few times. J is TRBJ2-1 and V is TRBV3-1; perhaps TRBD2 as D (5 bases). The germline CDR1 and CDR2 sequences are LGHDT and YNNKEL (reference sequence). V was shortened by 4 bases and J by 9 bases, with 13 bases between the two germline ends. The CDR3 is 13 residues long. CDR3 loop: CASSRKSGFEQFF. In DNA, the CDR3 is TGTGCCAGCAGCCGAAAATCGGGGTTTGAGCAGTTCTTC.

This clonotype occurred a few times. The CDR3 DNA sequence: TGTGCCAGCAGCACCTCCTTGGGGCCTTATGGCTACACCTTC. It yields the protein CASSTSLGPYGYTF. This rearrangement joins TRBV7-9 to TRBJ1-2; possible D gene TRBD1, 5 bases. V lost 5 bases, J lost 5 bases, and 15 bases lay in between. Germline V gene sequence: CDR1 SEHNR, CDR2 FQNEAQ (reference sequence). CDR3 size: 14 residues.

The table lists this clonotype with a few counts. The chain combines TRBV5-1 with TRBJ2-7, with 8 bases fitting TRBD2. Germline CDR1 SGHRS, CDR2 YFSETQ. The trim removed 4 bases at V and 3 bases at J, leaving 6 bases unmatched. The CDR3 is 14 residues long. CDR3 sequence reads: CASSHQGTSYEQYF. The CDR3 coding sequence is TGCGCCAGCAGCCACCAGGGGACTAGCTACGAGCAGTACTTC.

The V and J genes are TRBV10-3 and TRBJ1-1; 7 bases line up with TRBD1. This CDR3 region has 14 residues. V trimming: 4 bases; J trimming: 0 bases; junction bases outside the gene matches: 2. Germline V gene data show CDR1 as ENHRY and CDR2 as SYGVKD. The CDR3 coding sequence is TGTGCCATCAGTGGGGACAGCTTGAACACTGAAGCTTTCTTT. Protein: CAISGDSLNTEAFF.

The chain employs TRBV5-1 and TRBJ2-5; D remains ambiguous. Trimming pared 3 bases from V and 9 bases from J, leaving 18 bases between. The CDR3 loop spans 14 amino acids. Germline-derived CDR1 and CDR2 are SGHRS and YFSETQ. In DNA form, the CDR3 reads TGCGCCAGCAGCTGGTACGGGCGACGAGAAGCCCAGTACTTC. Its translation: CASSWYGRREAQYF.

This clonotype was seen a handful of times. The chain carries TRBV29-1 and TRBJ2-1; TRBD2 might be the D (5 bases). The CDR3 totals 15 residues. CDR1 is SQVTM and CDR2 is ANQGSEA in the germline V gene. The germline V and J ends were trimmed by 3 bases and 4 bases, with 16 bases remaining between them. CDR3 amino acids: CSVDHPGRIYNEQFF. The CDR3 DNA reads TGCAGCGTTGATCATCCGGGGAGAATATACAATGAGCAGTTCTTC.

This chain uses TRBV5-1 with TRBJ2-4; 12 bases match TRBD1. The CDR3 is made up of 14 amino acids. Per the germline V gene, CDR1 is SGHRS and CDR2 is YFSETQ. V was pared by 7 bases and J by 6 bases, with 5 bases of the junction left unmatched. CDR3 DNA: TGCGCCAGCCGGGACAGGGGGCTGGGAAACATTCAGTACTTC. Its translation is CASRDRGLGNIQYF.

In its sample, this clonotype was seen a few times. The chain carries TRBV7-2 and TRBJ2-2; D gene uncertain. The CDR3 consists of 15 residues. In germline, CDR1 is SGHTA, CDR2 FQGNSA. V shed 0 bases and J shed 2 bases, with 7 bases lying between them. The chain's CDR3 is CASSLAVINTGELFF. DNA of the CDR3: TGTGCCAGCAGCTTAGCAGTGATAAACACCGGGGAGCTGTTTTTT.

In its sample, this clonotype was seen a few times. Written as DNA, the CDR3 is TGTGCCAGCAGTTATGCCGGGACCCTGGGGATCTCATCTAATGAAAAACTGTTTTTT. Protein product: CASSYAGTLGISSNEKLFF. This chain joins TRBV6-2 or TRBV6-3 and TRBJ1-4; a possible D gene is TRBD1 (5 bases). Germline assignment: CDR1 MNHEY and CDR2 SVGEGT. With 3 bases removed from V and 3 bases from J, the gap between germline ends came to 23 bases. The CDR3 loop spans 19 amino acids.

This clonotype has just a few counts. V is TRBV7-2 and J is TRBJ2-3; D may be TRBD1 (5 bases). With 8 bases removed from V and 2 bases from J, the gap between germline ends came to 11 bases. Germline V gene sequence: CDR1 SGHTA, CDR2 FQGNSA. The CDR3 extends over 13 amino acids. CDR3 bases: TGTGCCAGCGGAAACAGGTTCACAGATACGCAGTATTTT. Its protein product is CASGNRFTDTQYF.

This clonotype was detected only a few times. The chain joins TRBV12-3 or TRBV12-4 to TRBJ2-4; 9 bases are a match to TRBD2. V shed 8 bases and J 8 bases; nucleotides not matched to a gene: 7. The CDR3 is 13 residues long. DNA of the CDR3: TGTGCCAGCGGTTCTAGCGGGAAAGACATTCAGTACTTC. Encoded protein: CASGSSGKDIQYF.

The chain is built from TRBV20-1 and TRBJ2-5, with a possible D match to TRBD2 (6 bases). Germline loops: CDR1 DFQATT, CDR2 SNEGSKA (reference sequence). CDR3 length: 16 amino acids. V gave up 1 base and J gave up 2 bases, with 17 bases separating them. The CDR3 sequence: CSARGRRDWGQETQYF. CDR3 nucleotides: TGCAGTGCTAGAGGAAGGAGGGACTGGGGGCAAGAGACCCAGTACTTC.

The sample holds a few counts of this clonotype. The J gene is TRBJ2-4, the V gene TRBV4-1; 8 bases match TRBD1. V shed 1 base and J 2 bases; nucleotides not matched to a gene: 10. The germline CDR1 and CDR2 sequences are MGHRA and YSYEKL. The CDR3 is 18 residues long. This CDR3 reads CASSQGGWTGRTKNIQYF. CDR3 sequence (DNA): TGCGCCAGCAGCCAAGGAGGCTGGACAGGGCGGACCAAAAACATTCAGTACTTC.